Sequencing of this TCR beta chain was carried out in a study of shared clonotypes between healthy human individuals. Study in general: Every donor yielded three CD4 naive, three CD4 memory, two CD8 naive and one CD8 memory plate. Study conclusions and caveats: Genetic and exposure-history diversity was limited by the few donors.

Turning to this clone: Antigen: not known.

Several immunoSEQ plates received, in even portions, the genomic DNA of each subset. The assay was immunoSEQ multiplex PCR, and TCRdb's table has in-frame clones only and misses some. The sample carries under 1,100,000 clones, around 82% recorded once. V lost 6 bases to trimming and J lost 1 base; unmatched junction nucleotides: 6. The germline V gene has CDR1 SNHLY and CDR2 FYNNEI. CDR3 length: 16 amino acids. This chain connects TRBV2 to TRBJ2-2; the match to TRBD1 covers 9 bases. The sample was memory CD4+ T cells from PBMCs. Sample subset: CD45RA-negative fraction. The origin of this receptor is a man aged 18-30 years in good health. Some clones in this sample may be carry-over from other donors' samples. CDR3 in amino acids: CASSGQGIGNTGELFF. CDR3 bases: TGTGCCAGCAGCGGACAGGGGATAGGGAACACCGGGGAGCTGTTTTTT. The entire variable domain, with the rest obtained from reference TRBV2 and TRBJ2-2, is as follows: EPEVTQTPSHQVTQMGQEVILRCVPISNHLYFYWYRQILGQKVEFLVSFYNNEISEKSEIFDDQFSVERPDGSNFTLKIRSTKLEDSAMYFCASSGQGIGNTGELFFGEGSRLTVL.